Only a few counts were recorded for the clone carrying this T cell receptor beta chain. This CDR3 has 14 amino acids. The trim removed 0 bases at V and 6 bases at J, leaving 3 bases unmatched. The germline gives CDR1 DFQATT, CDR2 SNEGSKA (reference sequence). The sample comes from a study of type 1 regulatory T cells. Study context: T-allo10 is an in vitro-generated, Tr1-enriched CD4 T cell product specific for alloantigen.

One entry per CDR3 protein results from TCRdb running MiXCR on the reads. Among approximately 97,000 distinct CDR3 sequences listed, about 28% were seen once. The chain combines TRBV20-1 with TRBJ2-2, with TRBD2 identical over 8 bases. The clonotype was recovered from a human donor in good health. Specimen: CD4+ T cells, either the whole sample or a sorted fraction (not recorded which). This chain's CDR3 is CSARDTREAGELFF. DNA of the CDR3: TGCAGTGCTAGAGATACGCGGGAGGCCGGGGAGCTGTTTTTT.